The clone carrying this TCR beta chain appeared a single time. Its antigen is as yet unknown. Germline CDR1 and CDR2: LNHDA and SQIVND (reference sequence). The V gene end was trimmed by 5 bases and the J gene end by 4 bases; junction bases not matched to a gene: 9. The CDR3 totals 15 residues. PCR employed 60 Vbeta and 13 Jbeta primers. TCRdb keeps only in-frame clones here, not all; method: immunoSEQ multiplex PCR. The sample holds 100,000 to 150,000 clones; about three quarters are singletons and the top ten take approximately 6.5%. These data are taken from a study of cytomegalovirus exposure and HLA in healthy donors. Study-wide points: Across all donors, roughly uniform sequencing depth was an assumption of the presence/absence analyses. The authors judged a highly shared variant cluster likely a sequencing artifact.

The specimen was PBMCs. The source of this sequence is a middle-aged woman in good health and CMV-seronegative. This chain joins TRBV19 and TRBJ1-2, with 8 bases fitting TRBD1. CDR3 sequence: CASSPWTGKGYGYTF. CDR3 sequence (DNA): TGTGCCAGTAGTCCATGGACAGGGAAAGGCTATGGCTACACCTTC.